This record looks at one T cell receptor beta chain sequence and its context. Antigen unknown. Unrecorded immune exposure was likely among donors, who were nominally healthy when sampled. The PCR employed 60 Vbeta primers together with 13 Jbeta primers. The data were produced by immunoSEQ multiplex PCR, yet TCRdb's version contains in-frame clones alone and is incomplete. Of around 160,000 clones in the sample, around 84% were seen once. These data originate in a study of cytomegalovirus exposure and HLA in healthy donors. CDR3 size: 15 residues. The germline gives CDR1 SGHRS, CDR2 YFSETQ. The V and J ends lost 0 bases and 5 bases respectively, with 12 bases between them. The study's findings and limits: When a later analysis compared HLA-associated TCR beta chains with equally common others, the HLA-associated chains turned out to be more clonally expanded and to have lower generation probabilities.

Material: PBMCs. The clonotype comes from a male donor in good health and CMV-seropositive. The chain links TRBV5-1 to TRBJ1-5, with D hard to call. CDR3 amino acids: CASSLAGINYQPQHF. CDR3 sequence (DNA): TGCGCCAGCAGCTTGGCCGGGATTAACTATCAGCCCCAGCATTTT.